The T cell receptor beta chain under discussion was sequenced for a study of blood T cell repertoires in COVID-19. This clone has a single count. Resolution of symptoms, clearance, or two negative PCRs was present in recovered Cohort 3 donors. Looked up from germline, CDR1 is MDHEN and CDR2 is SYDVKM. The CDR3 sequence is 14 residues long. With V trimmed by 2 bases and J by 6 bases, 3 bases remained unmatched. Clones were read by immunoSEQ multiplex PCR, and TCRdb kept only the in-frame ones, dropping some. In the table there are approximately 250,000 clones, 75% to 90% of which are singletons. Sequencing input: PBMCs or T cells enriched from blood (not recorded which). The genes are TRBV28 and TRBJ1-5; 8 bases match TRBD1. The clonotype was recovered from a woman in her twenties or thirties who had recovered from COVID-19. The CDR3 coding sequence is TGTGCCAGCAGTTTAAGCAGGGGGCTTCAGCCCCAGCATTTT. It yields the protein CASSLSRGLQPQHF.